This T cell receptor beta chain originates from a study of T-cell reconstitution after alpha-beta-depleted transplantation in children. Overall study findings and caveats: Several hundred rapidly expanded clones from non-depleted graft cells reportedly supplied alpha-beta T cells about two months post-transplant. From surviving recipient T cells and thymic progenitors came the high day-60 TCRbeta diversity observed in some patients. Newly produced T cells mostly accounted for T-cell counts and diversity one year post-transplant.

This clonotype has ten or more counts. As yet, its antigen is unknown. Trimming removed 5 bases from V and 3 bases from J, with 10 bases in between. CDR1 and CDR2 from the germline V gene are SGHTA and FQGNSA. The CDR3 runs 13 residues. Unique molecular identifiers were used in preparing the TCRbeta library. TCRdb re-derived calls from the PCR reads in MiXCR, one entry per CDR3 protein. The top ten hold around 45% of the sample, which has around 230,000 distinct CDR3 sequences, approximately 15% seen once. This TCR was recovered from a male patient aged 2 to 9 who had a stem cell transplant for acute lymphoblastic leukemia, so the T cells may come from the graft donor. V and J are TRBV7-2 and TRBJ2-5; D uncertain. The sequences come from PBMCs, mostly from graft donor cells, collected 360 days after TCRalphabeta/CD19-depleted stem cell transplant. Here the CDR3 DNA reads TGTGCCAGCAGCCCGCCGAACAAAGAGACCCAGTACTTC. Translating it yields CASSPPNKETQYF.